Listed here are 27 T cell receptor beta chains from one sample, sequenced in a study of graft-versus-host responses after intestinal transplantation. Using immunoSEQ multiplex PCR, the repertoire was profiled, and TCRdb retains in-frame clones only, with some absent. Among about 16,000 clones listed, 80% to 90% were seen once. Sequenced material: PBMCs, taken roughly 110 days after intestinal transplant. The receptor source for this set is a human patient who received an intestinal transplant, so some T cells may come from the graft donor.

This clone was observed once. The gene calls are TRBV4-3 and TRBJ2-1; D uncertain. There are 15 residues in the CDR3. The V gene's germline CDR1 is LGHNA and CDR2 YSLEER. V was cut by 4 bases and J by 3 bases, with 13 bases left in between. The CDR3 spells CASSPGLGGYNEQFF. For the CDR3, the DNA is TGCGCCAGCAGCCCCGGTTTAGGCGGCTACAATGAGCAGTTCTTC.

The gene calls are TRBV9 and TRBJ2-1, with TRBD2 matching over 7 bases. V was clipped by 3 bases and J by 0 bases; unmatched bases: 0. The CDR3 runs to 14 residues. Germline CDR1 reads SGDLS; CDR2 reads YYNGEE. CDR3 sequence: CASSASGSYNEQFF. For the CDR3, the DNA is TGTGCCAGCAGCGCTAGCGGCTCCTACAATGAGCAGTTCTTC.

V gene TRBV5-6 combines with J gene TRBJ1-6; TRBD1 might be the D (5 bases). The CDR3 is 14 residues long. V was shortened by 2 bases and J by 9 bases, with 12 bases between the two germline ends. Germline CDR1 SGHDT, CDR2 YYEEEE. CDR3 DNA sequence: TGTGCCAGCAGCTTAGTGGGGCAGGGTTCACCCCTCCACTTT. Translating it yields CASSLVGQGSPLHF.

The chain recombines TRBV5-1 with TRBJ2-1, with D tentatively TRBD2 (6 bases). Germline V gene data show CDR1 as SGHRS and CDR2 as YFSETQ. V was trimmed by 3 bases and J by 0 bases, leaving 37 bases between them. The CDR3 is 24 amino acids. CDR3 bases: TGCGCCAGCAGCTGGCCATTATCCGGGACTCCGGATTGGCGGGGATCTAGCTCCTACAATGAGCAGTTCTTC. Encoded protein: CASSWPLSGTPDWRGSSSYNEQFF.

The V call is TRBV6-7, the J call TRBJ2-1; tentative D call: TRBD2 (6 bases). Being an ORF, TRBV6-7 has a function that is uncertain. The V gene lost 0 bases and the J gene lost 1 base, with 10 bases spanning the gap. The CDR3 runs to 16 residues. The CDR3 here is CASSYSGGISYNEQFF. For the CDR3, the DNA is TGTGCCAGCAGTTACTCCGGCGGGATTTCCTACAATGAGCAGTTCTTC.

The gene calls are TRBV19 and TRBJ2-2; 10 bases line up with TRBD2. There are 15 residues in the CDR3. The junction had 2 bases not matched to a gene; V was cut back by 3 bases and J by 4 bases. CDR1 is LNHDA and CDR2 is SQIVND in the germline V gene (reference sequence). The CDR3 DNA is TGTGCCAGTAGTATTTCTAGCGGGGGCACCGGGGAGCTGTTTTTT. Amino acid sequence: CASSISSGGTGELFF.

J is TRBJ2-7 and V is TRBV6-1; TRBD2 is a possible D gene (6 bases). Germline V gene sequence: CDR1 MNHNS, CDR2 SASEGT. V gave up 4 bases and J gave up 6 bases, with 19 bases separating them. The CDR3 has 15 residues. CDR3 in amino acids: CASSGSSVRGPEQYF. For the CDR3, the DNA is TGTGCCAGCAGTGGATCTAGCGTTAGAGGTCCCGAGCAGTACTTC.

The chain combines TRBV2 with TRBJ1-1; tentatively, D is TRBD1 (5 bases). The V gene lost 1 base and the J gene lost 4 bases, with 10 bases spanning the gap. CDR1 and CDR2 from the germline V gene are SNHLY and FYNNEI. The CDR3 contains 14 residues. The CDR3 reads CASSEGQGPTEAFF. Written as DNA, the CDR3 is TGTGCCAGCAGTGAAGGGCAGGGTCCCACTGAAGCTTTCTTT.

The chain recombines TRBV6-5 with TRBJ1-5; D ambiguous. CDR3 length: 13 amino acids. Trimming took off 6 bases at V and 5 bases at J, with 11 bases between the two ends. In germline, CDR1 is MNHEY, CDR2 SVGAGI. In DNA, the CDR3 is TGTGCCAGCAGGATGGAGAGGGATCAGCCCCAGCATTTT. Translating it yields CASRMERDQPQHF.

The chain has TRBV28 and TRBJ1-4; 8 nucleotides align to TRBD1. Germline lookup yields CDR1 MDHEN and CDR2 SYDVKM. This CDR3 is built from 16 residues. Trimming at V came to 6 bases and at J to 5 bases, leaving 11 bases not matched to a gene. The CDR3 region is CASRLSGTGLNEKLFF. The CDR3 coding sequence is TGTGCCAGCAGGCTCTCGGGGACAGGCTTAAATGAAAAACTGTTTTTT.

This rearrangement joins TRBV2 to TRBJ2-6; D is uncertain. The CDR3 spans 19 residues. Trimming took 5 bases from V and 5 from J, leaving 25 bases between them. CDR1 SNHLY and CDR2 FYNNEI come from the germline V gene. CDR3 loop: CASSCISYPIQSRANVLTF. Written as DNA, the CDR3 is TGTGCCAGCAGTTGTATAAGTTACCCGATACAAAGTCGGGCCAACGTCCTGACTTTC.

This rearrangement joins TRBV19 to TRBJ1-5, with D perhaps matching TRBD1 (5 bases). CDR1 and CDR2 from the germline V gene are LNHDA and SQIVND (reference sequence). Trimming pared 3 bases from V and 3 bases from J, leaving 18 bases between. The CDR3 consists of 17 residues. CDR3 bases: TGTGCCAGTAGTATTGATCCCAGGGCCTATACCAATCAGCCCCAGCATTTT. Translation gives CASSIDPRAYTNQPQHF.

The chain uses TRBV28 and TRBJ1-4, with a weak D call TRBD1 (5 bases). Trimming took 3 bases from V and 7 from J, leaving 9 bases between them. CDR1 and CDR2 (germline): MDHEN, SYDVKM. The CDR3 totals 13 residues. CDR3 in amino acids: CASSLGGSEKLFF. The CDR3, as DNA: TGTGCCAGCAGTTTGGGGGGGAGTGAAAAACTGTTTTTT.

The chain employs TRBV27 and TRBJ2-7; TRBD1 aligns across 8 bases. CDR1 and CDR2 from the germline V gene are MNHEY and SMNVEV (reference sequence). The length of the CDR3 is 16 residues. The J segment lost 0 bases and the V segment lost 6 bases, leaving 10 bases of the junction unmatched. In DNA form, the CDR3 reads TGTGCCAGCAGCCAAGACCGGGACAGGTTCTCCTACGAGCAGTACTTC. This encodes CASSQDRDRFSYEQYF.

The chain combines TRBV6-5 with TRBJ1-5, with D perhaps TRBD1 (5 bases). This CDR3 region has 15 residues. V lost 6 bases and J 6 bases, leaving 18 bases between the germline ends. Looked up from germline, CDR1 is MNHEY and CDR2 is SVGAGI. The CDR3 spells CASSRTPSIRQPQHF. CDR3 DNA sequence: TGTGCCAGCAGCCGGACACCCAGTATACGTCAGCCCCAGCATTTT.

The count of this clone is one. The chain combines TRBV6-5 with TRBJ2-7; D remains unclear. The CDR3 consists of 12 residues. V shed 6 bases and J shed 2 bases, with 8 bases lying between them. Germline assignment: CDR1 MNHEY and CDR2 SVGAGI. CDR3 in DNA: TGTGCCAGCAGCCCCGACACCTACGAGCAGTACTTC. Translating gives CASSPDTYEQYF.

The V call is TRBV6-8, the J call TRBJ1-1; TRBD1 is a possible D gene (5 bases). Trimming stripped 10 bases from V and 8 bases from J, with 14 bases between. Germline CDR1 is MNHGY and CDR2 is SAAAGT. CDR3 length equals 11 residues. The CDR3, as DNA: TGTGCCACAACCTGGGGCCGGGAAGCTTTCTTT. This sequence encodes CATTWGREAFF.

This clone occurred once. The CDR3 region has the DNA TGTGCCAGCAGCCCGAGGGGCGAGGGATCCGCCTACGAGCAGTACTTC. It specifies CASSPRGEGSAYEQYF. J is TRBJ2-7 and V is TRBV7-4, with D perhaps given as TRBD1 or TRBD2 (5 bases each). The CDR3 totals 16 residues. Trimming left V 5 bases short and J 2 bases short, with 19 bases between. Germline V CDR1 and CDR2: SGHVT, SQSDAQ.

The chain couples TRBV11-3 to TRBJ2-1; no firm D call. V shed 0 bases and J shed 0 bases, with 6 bases lying between them. CDR3 size: 15 residues. Germline loops: CDR1 SGHNT, CDR2 YENEEA. The CDR3 loop reads CASSLEGSSYNEQFF. The CDR3 nucleotides are TGTGCCAGCAGCTTAGAGGGATCCTCCTACAATGAGCAGTTCTTC.

This clone was counted a single time. This chain connects TRBV28 to TRBJ2-7, with 7 nucleotides matching TRBD1. Germline V CDR1 and CDR2: MDHEN, SYDVKM. Unmatched junction bases numbered 13, after V lost 6 bases and J lost 5 bases. The CDR3 covers 15 residues. CDR3 DNA: TGTGCCAGCAGAAAAGTTAGGACAGGAGTCCACGAGCAGTACTTC. Translating it yields CASRKVRTGVHEQYF.

This chain connects TRBV5-6 to TRBJ2-5, with unresolved D. Between the trimmed V and J ends, which lost 1 base and 1 base, there was a span of 8 bases. The CDR3 sequence is 14 residues long. Germline V lookup: CDR1 SGHDT, CDR2 YYEEEE. The CDR3 DNA is TGTGCCAGCAGCTTGAGCCAGTTCCAAGAGACCCAGTACTTC. This sequence encodes CASSLSQFQETQYF.

This clone occurred a few times. The chain joins TRBV5-6 to TRBJ2-7, with TRBD1 identical over 7 bases. The germline V gene has CDR1 SGHDT and CDR2 YYEEEE. The V gene end was trimmed by 0 bases and the J gene end by 2 bases; junction bases not matched to a gene: 2. This CDR3 has 14 amino acids. CDR3 in DNA: TGTGCCAGCAGCTTGGGGCAGGGGGCCTACGAGCAGTACTTC. Protein sequence: CASSLGQGAYEQYF.

V is TRBV7-9 and J is TRBJ1-4; D gene unclear. With 6 bases removed from V and 4 bases from J, the gap between germline ends came to 12 bases. This CDR3 spans 14 amino acids. CDR1 is SEHNR and CDR2 is FQNEAQ in the germline V gene (reference sequence). The DNA for the CDR3 is TGTGCCAGCAGTTCCATAGGAGTTAATGAAAAACTGTTTTTT. Amino acids: CASSSIGVNEKLFF.

In DNA, the CDR3 is TGTGCCAGCATCGGCCCGGCAGGGGGGAATGAGCAGTTCTTC. It translates to CASIGPAGGNEQFF. The chain is built from TRBV27 and TRBJ2-1; D is perhaps TRBD1 (7 bases). Per germline, CDR1 MNHEY and CDR2 SMNVEV (reference sequence). The CDR3 extends over 14 amino acids. Deletions cut 7 bases from V and 7 bases from J, with 17 bases between.

This chain joins TRBV5-4 and TRBJ2-3, with a possible D match to TRBD2 (6 bases). The CDR3 loop spans 15 amino acids. V lost 1 base and J 1 base, leaving 10 bases between the germline ends. Germline assignment: CDR1 SGHNT and CDR2 YYREEE (reference sequence). In DNA, the CDR3 is TGTGCCAGCAGCTTGATGGGCGGGGGCACAGATACGCAGTATTTT. This translates into CASSLMGGGTDTQYF.

The chain has TRBV28 and TRBJ1-1; a possible D gene is TRBD1 (5 bases). Germline loops: CDR1 MDHEN, CDR2 SYDVKM. There are 15 residues in the CDR3. V was clipped by 5 bases and J by 4 bases, with 17 bases between them. The CDR3: CASSARRAGGTEAFF. In DNA form, the CDR3 reads TGTGCCAGCAGTGCCCGCAGGGCGGGCGGCACTGAAGCTTTCTTT.

Of note for this clone: This sample includes further DNA sequences coding for the same CDR3. The chain combines TRBV5-1 with TRBJ2-7; 11 positions match TRBD2. The V gene end was trimmed by 0 bases and the J gene end by 3 bases; junction bases not matched to a gene: 11. This CDR3 comprises 18 residues. Germline loops: CDR1 SGHRS, CDR2 YFSETQ. The CDR3 sequence is CASSLGGSGRGVFYEQYF. The CDR3 region has the DNA TGCGCCAGCAGCTTGGGGGGTAGCGGGAGGGGGGTCTTCTACGAGCAGTACTTC.